This TCR beta chain was recovered during a study of patients and donors after allogeneic stem cell transplantation. TCRdb processed the RT-PCR reads anew with MiXCR; each CDR3 protein has one entry. The repertoire holds hundreds of thousands of distinct CDR3 sequences, with more than 15% as singletons. CDR1 KGHDR and CDR2 SFDVKD come from the germline V gene. Trimming took 3 bases from V and 1 from J, leaving 16 bases between them. The CDR3 has 17 residues. The specimen sequenced was blood, either unsorted or a sorted T cell fraction (not recorded which). The sequence was obtained from a human donor who was either an allogeneic HSCT recipient or a stem cell or donor lymphocyte infusion donor (not recorded which). It is not recorded whose cells these are; they may come from a transplant donor. The gene calls are TRBV24-1 and TRBJ2-3, with D perhaps matching TRBD2 (5 bases). As DNA, the CDR3 is TGTGCCACCAGTGATAGTGGGGTAGAGAGGGGCACAGATACGCAGTATTTT. Amino acids: CATSDSGVERGTDTQYF.